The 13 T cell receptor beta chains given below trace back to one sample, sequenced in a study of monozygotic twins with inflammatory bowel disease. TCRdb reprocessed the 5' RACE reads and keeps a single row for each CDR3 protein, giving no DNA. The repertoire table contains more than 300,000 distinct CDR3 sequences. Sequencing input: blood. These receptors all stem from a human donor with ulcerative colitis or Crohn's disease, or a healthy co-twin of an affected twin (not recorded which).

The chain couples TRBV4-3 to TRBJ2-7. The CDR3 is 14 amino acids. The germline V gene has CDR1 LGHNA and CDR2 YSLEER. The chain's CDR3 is CASSQMVDGYEQYF.

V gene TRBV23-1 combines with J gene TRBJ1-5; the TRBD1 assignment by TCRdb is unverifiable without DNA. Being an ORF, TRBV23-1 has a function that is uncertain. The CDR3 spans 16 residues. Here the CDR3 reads CASVSTGGGSNQPQHF.

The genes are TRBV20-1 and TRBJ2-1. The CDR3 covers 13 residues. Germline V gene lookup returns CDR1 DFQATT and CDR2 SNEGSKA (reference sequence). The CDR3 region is CSAKAVAYNEQFF.

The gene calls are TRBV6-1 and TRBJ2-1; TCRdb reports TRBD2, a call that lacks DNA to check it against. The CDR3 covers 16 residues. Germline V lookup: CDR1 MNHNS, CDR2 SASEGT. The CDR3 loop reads CASSPFSGAVRNEQFF.

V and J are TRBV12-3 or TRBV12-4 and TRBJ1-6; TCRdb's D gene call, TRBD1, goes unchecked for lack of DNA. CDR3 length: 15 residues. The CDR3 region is CASRAGIRRFSPLHF.

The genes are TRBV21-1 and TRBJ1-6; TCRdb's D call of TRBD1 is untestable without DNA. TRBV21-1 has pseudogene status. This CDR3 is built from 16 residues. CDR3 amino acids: CASSTRTLSYNSPLHF.

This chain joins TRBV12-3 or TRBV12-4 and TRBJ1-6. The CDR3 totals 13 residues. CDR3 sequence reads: CASSSRVSSPLHF.

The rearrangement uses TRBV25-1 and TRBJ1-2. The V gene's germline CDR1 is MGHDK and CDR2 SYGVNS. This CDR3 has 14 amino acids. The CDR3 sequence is CASSESPINYGYTF.

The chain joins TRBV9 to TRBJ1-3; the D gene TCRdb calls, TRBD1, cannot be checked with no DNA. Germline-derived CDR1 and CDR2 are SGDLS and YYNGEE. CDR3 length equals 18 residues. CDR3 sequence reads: CASSQSGAQGAPGNTIYF.

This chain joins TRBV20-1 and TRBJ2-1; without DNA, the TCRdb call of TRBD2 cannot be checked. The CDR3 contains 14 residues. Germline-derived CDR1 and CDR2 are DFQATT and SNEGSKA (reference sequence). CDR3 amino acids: CSASPQRGGPEQFF.

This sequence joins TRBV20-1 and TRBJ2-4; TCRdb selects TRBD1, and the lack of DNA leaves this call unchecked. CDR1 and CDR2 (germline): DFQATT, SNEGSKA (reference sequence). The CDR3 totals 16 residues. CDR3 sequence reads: CSARDWGAGAKNIQYF.

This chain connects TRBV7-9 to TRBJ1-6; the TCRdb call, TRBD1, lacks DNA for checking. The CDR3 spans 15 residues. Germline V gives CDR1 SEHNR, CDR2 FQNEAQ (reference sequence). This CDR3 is CASSLGGAKNSPLHF.

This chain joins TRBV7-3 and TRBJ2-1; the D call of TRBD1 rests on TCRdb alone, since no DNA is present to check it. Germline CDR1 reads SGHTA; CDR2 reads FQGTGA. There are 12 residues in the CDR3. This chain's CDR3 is CASSSPWGEQFF.